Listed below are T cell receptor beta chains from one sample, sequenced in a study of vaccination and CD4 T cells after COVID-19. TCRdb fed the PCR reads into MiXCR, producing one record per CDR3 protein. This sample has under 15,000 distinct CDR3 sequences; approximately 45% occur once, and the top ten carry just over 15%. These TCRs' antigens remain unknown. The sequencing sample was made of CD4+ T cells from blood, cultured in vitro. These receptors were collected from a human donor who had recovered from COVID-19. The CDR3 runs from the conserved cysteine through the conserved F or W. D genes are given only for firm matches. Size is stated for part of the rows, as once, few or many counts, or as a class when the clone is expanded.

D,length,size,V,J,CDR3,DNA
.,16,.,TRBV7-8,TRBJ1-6,CASSLVLQTFNSPLHF,TGTGCCAGCAGCTTAGTTTTACAGACCTTCAATTCACCCCTCCACTTT
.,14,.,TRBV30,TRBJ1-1,CAWSVGSWNTEAFF,TGTGCCTGGAGTGTTGGCAGCTGGAACACTGAAGCTTTCTTT
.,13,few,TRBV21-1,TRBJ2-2,CASPRLVPGELFF,TGTGCCAGCCCAAGGCTGGTACCCGGGGAGCTGTTTTTT
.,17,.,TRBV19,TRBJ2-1,CASSIAGRSGSYNEQFF,TGTGCCAGTAGTATCGCGGGGCGATCCGGCTCCTACAATGAGCAGTTCTTC
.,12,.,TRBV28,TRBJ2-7,CASSLRTYEQYF,TGTGCCAGCAGTTTACGGACCTACGAGCAGTACTTC
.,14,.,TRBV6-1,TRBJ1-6,CASEEGGVKSPLHF,TGTGCCAGCGAGGAAGGAGGGGTAAAATCACCCCTCCACTTT
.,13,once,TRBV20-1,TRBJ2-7,CSARYPGEYEQYF,TGCAGTGCTAGATATCCCGGGGAATACGAGCAGTACTTC
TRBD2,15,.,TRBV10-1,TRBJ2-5,CASSVGTSVRETQYF,TGCGCCAGCAGTGTAGGGACTAGCGTCAGGGAGACCCAGTACTTC
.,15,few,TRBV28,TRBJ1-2,CASSLRSQMGYGYTF,TGTGCCAGCAGTCTAAGGTCCCAGATGGGGTATGGCTACACCTTC
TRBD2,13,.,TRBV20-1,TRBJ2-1,CSAGGLAGHEQFF,TGCAGTGCCGGAGGACTAGCGGGCCATGAGCAGTTCTTC
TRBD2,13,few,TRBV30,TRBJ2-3,CACGLAGADTQYF,TGTGCCTGCGGACTAGCGGGAGCAGATACGCAGTATTTT
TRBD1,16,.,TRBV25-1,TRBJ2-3,CASAKPGTGGTDTQYF,TGTGCCAGCGCAAAACCCGGGACAGGGGGCACAGATACGCAGTATTTT
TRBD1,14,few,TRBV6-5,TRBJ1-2,CASSYLEGAGGYTF,TGTGCCAGCAGTTACCTGGAGGGGGCAGGTGGCTACACCTTC
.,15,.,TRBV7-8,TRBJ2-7,CASSLRPGGLYEQYF,TGTGCCAGCAGCCTGCGACCAGGGGGACTTTACGAGCAGTACTTC
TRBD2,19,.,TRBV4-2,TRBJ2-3,CASSQVALAGSPSTDTQYF,TGTGCCAGCAGCCAAGTGGCACTAGCGGGGTCTCCAAGCACAGATACGCAGTATTTT
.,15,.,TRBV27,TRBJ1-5,CASSSGRNSNQPQHF,TGTGCCAGCAGTTCTGGACGGAATAGCAATCAGCCCCAGCATTTT
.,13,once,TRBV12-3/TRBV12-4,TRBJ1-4,CASTGPANKRLFF,TGTGCCTCCACCGGGCCCGCGAACAAAAGGCTGTTTTTT
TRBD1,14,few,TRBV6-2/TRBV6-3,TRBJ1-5,CASSEQGAVRPQHF,TGTGCCAGCAGTGAACAGGGGGCGGTACGGCCCCAGCATTTT
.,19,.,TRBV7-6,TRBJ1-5,CASSHRQPRDRRGNQPQHF,TGTGCCAGCAGCCACCGCCAGCCCAGGGACCGGAGGGGCAATCAGCCCCAGCATTTT
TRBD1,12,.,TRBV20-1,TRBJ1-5,CSAGQGTQSQHF,TGCAGTGCTGGACAGGGAACTCAGTCCCAGCATTTT
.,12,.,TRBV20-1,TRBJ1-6,CSAKIGDSPLHF,TGCAGTGCTAAGATAGGGGATTCACCCCTCCACTTT
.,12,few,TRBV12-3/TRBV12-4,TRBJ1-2,CASSLHNYGYTF,TGTGCCAGCAGTTTACATAACTATGGCTACACCTTC
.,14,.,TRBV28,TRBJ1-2,CASSLLGETYGYTF,TGTGCCAGCAGTTTACTTGGGGAGACCTATGGCTACACCTTC
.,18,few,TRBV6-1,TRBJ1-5,CASSPRTPGSRGNQPQHF,TGTGCCAGCAGCCCAAGGACACCGGGAAGTCGGGGCAATCAGCCCCAGCATTTT
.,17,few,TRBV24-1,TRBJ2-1,CATSETLAGGSYNEQFF,TGTGCCACCAGTGAAACACTAGCAGGGGGCTCCTACAATGAGCAGTTCTTC